One sample yielded the 13 T cell receptor beta chains listed below, sequenced in a study of T cells after posttransplantation cyclophosphamide. This table comes from immunoSEQ multiplex PCR, and its TCRdb copy is limited to in-frame clones, with some not included. Of more than 50,000 clones in the sample, approximately 86% are singletons; the top ten hold about 2.6%. Material for sequencing was PBMCs. These receptors were collected from a man aged 25-40 years with a blood cancer, CMV-positive, and with a related stem cell donor.

The V call is TRBV9, the J call TRBJ2-1; 7 positions agree with TRBD1. The length of the CDR3 is 14 residues. The germline V gene encodes CDR1 SGDLS and CDR2 YYNGEE. Trimming took 4 bases from V and 7 from J; bases not matched to a gene: 8. The CDR3: CASSPWDSQNEQFF. In DNA form, the CDR3 reads TGTGCCAGCAGCCCGTGGGACAGTCAGAATGAGCAGTTCTTC.

This rearrangement joins TRBV7-2 to TRBJ2-4; the D gene is possibly TRBD2 (7 bases). There are 17 residues in the CDR3. The germline V gene has CDR1 SGHTA and CDR2 FQGNSA. The V gene lost 2 bases and the J gene lost 14 bases, with 28 bases spanning the gap. CDR3 in DNA: TGTGCCAGCAGCTTATCGGGCGGGGGCGCTTCCAACACCCCCGAGTACTTC. The encoded protein is CASSLSGGGASNTPEYF.

The DNA for the CDR3 is TGTGCCAGCAGACTAGGGACCGGGGAGCTGTTTTTT. This gives the protein CASRLGTGELFF. This chain links TRBV11-2 with TRBJ2-2; D is possibly TRBD2 (5 bases). V lost 6 bases, J lost 5 bases, and 7 bases lay in between. The CDR3 is 12 amino acids. Germline CDR1 SGHAT, CDR2 FQNNGV. The whole variable domain, filled in from reference TRBV11-2 and TRBJ2-2, reads EAGVAQSPRYKIIEKRQSVAFWCNPISGHATLYWYQQILGQGPKLLIQFQNNGVVDDSQLPKDRFSAERLKGVDSTLKIQPAKLEDSAVYLCASRLGTGELFFGEGSRLTVL.

The chain carries TRBV5-8 and TRBJ2-1, with 7 bases identical to TRBD2. The V and J ends lost 0 bases and 3 bases, in that order; junction bases with no gene match: 3. Per the germline V gene, CDR1 is SGHTS and CDR2 is YDEGEE. CDR3 length: 15 residues. The CDR3 loop is CASSLEGRGYNEQFF. DNA of the CDR3: TGTGCCAGCAGCTTGGAAGGGAGGGGCTACAATGAGCAGTTCTTC. The complete variable domain, with remaining parts taken from reference TRBV5-8 and TRBJ2-1, reads EAGVTQSPTHLIKTRGQQATLRCSPISGHTSVYWYQQALGLGLQFLLWYDEGEERNRGNFPPRFSGRQFPNYSSELNVNALELEDSALYLCASSLEGRGYNEQFFGPGTRLTVL.

The chain links TRBV4-1 to TRBJ2-5; 9 bases align to TRBD2. Trimming took 1 base from V and 2 from J; bases not matched to a gene: 8. This CDR3 has 17 residues. Germline V lookup: CDR1 MGHRA, CDR2 YSYEKL. The CDR3 reads CASSQGPSAGGQETQYF. The CDR3 DNA sequence: TGCGCCAGCAGCCAAGGTCCCTCGGCGGGAGGGCAAGAGACCCAGTACTTC.

This clone was detected only a few times. This rearrangement joins TRBV30 to TRBJ2-3; tentative D call: TRBD1 (6 bases). The V gene's germline CDR1 is GTSNPN and CDR2 SVGIG (reference sequence). V was pared by 1 base and J by 1 base, with 15 bases between. This CDR3 has 16 amino acids. The CDR3 nucleotides read TGTGCCTGGAGTGGTTTATTAAGGACAGGCACAGATACGCAGTATTTT. Amino acids: CAWSGLLRTGTDTQYF.

The rearrangement links TRBV28 to TRBJ2-7; 7 bases line up with TRBD2. There are 18 residues in the CDR3. Per the germline V gene, CDR1 is MDHEN and CDR2 is SYDVKM. J lost 2 bases, V lost 5 bases, and 18 bases had no gene match. Here the CDR3 reads CASSPRGGAGVLTYEQYF. For the CDR3, the DNA is TGTGCCAGCAGTCCTCGGGGAGGGGCGGGAGTTCTTACCTACGAGCAGTACTTC.

The rearrangement joins TRBV5-1 to TRBJ1-3, with TRBD1 identical over 7 bases. V lost 4 bases and J lost 4; bases outside the gene matches: 5. The CDR3 loop spans 14 amino acids. CDR1 and CDR2 (germline): SGHRS, YFSETQ. Here the CDR3 reads CASSTGAIGNTIYF. Written as DNA, the CDR3 is TGCGCCAGCAGCACAGGGGCGATCGGAAACACCATATATTTT.

The rearrangement links TRBV19 to TRBJ2-3; 8 bases agree with TRBD1. V lost 6 bases and J lost 10; bases outside the gene matches: 6. The CDR3 extends over 12 amino acids. Germline V gene lookup returns CDR1 LNHDA and CDR2 SQIVND (reference sequence). DNA of the CDR3: TGTGCCAGTAGCGCAGACAGGGGATCGCAGTATTTT. This encodes CASSADRGSQYF.

The CDR3: CATSREYNYGYTF. The DNA of the CDR3 is TGTGCCACCAGCAGAGAATATAACTATGGCTACACCTTC. The chain is built from TRBV15 and TRBJ1-2; D unclear. V was cut by 0 bases and J by 1 base, with 3 bases left in between. Looked up from germline, CDR1 is LNHNV and CDR2 is YYDKDF (reference sequence). The CDR3 has 13 residues.

This chain connects TRBV28 to TRBJ2-7; TRBD1 matches 8 bases. Trimming at V came to 4 bases and at J to 5 bases, leaving 7 bases not matched to a gene. Germline assignment: CDR1 MDHEN and CDR2 SYDVKM. The CDR3 loop spans 14 amino acids. The chain's CDR3 is CASSWQGASNEQYF. The CDR3 DNA is TGTGCCAGCAGTTGGCAGGGGGCTTCGAACGAGCAGTACTTC.

The rearrangement links TRBV2 to TRBJ1-5; unclear D gene. The CDR3 is 13 amino acids. Per the germline V gene, CDR1 is SNHLY and CDR2 is FYNNEI. Trimming left V 4 bases short and J 6 bases short, with 10 bases between. The CDR3 loop is CASSGAGGQPQHF. In DNA form, the CDR3 reads TGTGCCAGCAGTGGAGCAGGCGGTCAGCCCCAGCATTTT.

The genes are TRBV28 and TRBJ1-2; D call uncertain. The CDR3 is made up of 14 amino acids. V was pared by 2 bases and J by 4 bases, with 11 bases between. The germline CDR1 and CDR2 sequences are MDHEN and SYDVKM. The CDR3 spells CASSLHRTPYGYTF. CDR3 in DNA: TGTGCCAGCAGTTTACACAGAACCCCCTATGGCTACACCTTC.